The rows below give T cell receptor beta chains drawn from one sample of a study of blood T cell repertoires in COVID-19. The repertoire was sequenced with immunoSEQ multiplex PCR; TCRdb's copy has only in-frame clones and lacks some. Here the sample spans roughly 36,000 clones, roughly 85% being singletons. Sequenced material: peripheral blood. The receptors were sampled from a man in his fifties or sixties with acute or convalescent COVID-19. The CDR3 runs from the conserved cysteine through the conserved F or W. A D gene is named only where the DNA matches it firmly. Size values are once, few and many counts, or a class for expanded clones, and some rows have none.

V gene: TRBV3-1/TRBV3-2; J gene: TRBJ2-3; clone size: .; D gene: .; CDR3 DNA: TGTGCCAGCAGCCAAGGGCAGACAACCACAGATACGCAGTATTTT; CDR3 protein: CASSQGQTTTDTQYF
V gene: TRBV6-4; J gene: TRBJ1-2; clone size: few; D gene: .; CDR3 DNA: TGTGCCAGCAGCGCCGAGGCCTTCTATGGCTACACCTTC; CDR3 protein: CASSAEAFYGYTF
V gene: TRBV7-2; J gene: TRBJ2-1; clone size: .; D gene: .; CDR3 DNA: TGTGCCAGCAGCTCCCAGGGGTCCTACAATGAGCAGTTCTTC; CDR3 protein: CASSSQGSYNEQFF
V gene: TRBV6-6; J gene: TRBJ2-3; clone size: .; D gene: TRBD2; CDR3 DNA: TGTGCCAGCACCGCCCTAGCGGGAATTTCAGATACGCAGTATTTT; CDR3 protein: CASTALAGISDTQYF
V gene: TRBV6-5; J gene: TRBJ1-4; clone size: .; D gene: TRBD1; CDR3 DNA: TGTGCCAGCAGTCCCGGGACAGGCGGGGATGAAAAACTGTTTTTT; CDR3 protein: CASSPGTGGDEKLFF
V gene: TRBV4-3; J gene: TRBJ2-3; clone size: few; D gene: TRBD2; CDR3 DNA: TGCGCCAGCAGCCAAGATAGGGCGGGGGATGATACGCAGTATTTT; CDR3 protein: CASSQDRAGDDTQYF
V gene: TRBV7-3; J gene: TRBJ2-5; clone size: .; D gene: .; CDR3 DNA: TGTGCCAGCAGCCCGGGGGGCGCCGCAGGAGAGACCCAGTACTTC; CDR3 protein: CASSPGGAAGETQYF
V gene: TRBV4-2; J gene: TRBJ2-1; clone size: .; D gene: TRBD2; CDR3 DNA: TGTGCCAGCAGCCAAGTTAAGCGGGGGGACAGCAATGAGCAGTTCTTC; CDR3 protein: CASSQVKRGDSNEQFF
V gene: TRBV30; J gene: TRBJ2-3; clone size: once; D gene: TRBD1; CDR3 DNA: TGTGCCTGGAGCCTTAAGACAGGGGCAGATACGCAGTATTTT; CDR3 protein: CAWSLKTGADTQYF
V gene: TRBV6-1; J gene: TRBJ2-7; clone size: few; D gene: TRBD2; CDR3 DNA: TGTGCCAGCAGTGGGACTAGCGGGAGGGCCACGTACGAGCAGTACTTC; CDR3 protein: CASSGTSGRATYEQYF
V gene: TRBV19; J gene: TRBJ1-1; clone size: once; D gene: TRBD1; CDR3 DNA: TGTGCCAGTAGTATTGCAGGGGGACAGAACACTGAAGCTTTCTTT; CDR3 protein: CASSIAGGQNTEAFF
V gene: TRBV6-2/TRBV6-3; J gene: TRBJ1-1; clone size: .; D gene: TRBD1; CDR3 DNA: TGTGCCAGCAGTAAGGGGACAGCAAACACTGAAGCTTTCTTT; CDR3 protein: CASSKGTANTEAFF
V gene: TRBV29-1; J gene: TRBJ1-2; clone size: .; D gene: TRBD1; CDR3 DNA: TGCAGCGCGAACCAAGGGGGCGACTATGGCTACACCTTC; CDR3 protein: CSANQGGDYGYTF
V gene: TRBV4-3; J gene: TRBJ1-5; clone size: .; D gene: .; CDR3 DNA: TGCGCCAGCAGCCAAGAGACGGGCGGACACCAGCCCCAGCATTTT; CDR3 protein: CASSQETGGHQPQHF
V gene: TRBV2; J gene: TRBJ2-7; clone size: .; D gene: .; CDR3 DNA: TGTGCCAGCAGTGAAGCGCTTCGCGGCGGTTCCTACGAGCAGTACTTC; CDR3 protein: CASSEALRGGSYEQYF
V gene: TRBV7-8; J gene: TRBJ2-2; clone size: few; D gene: .; CDR3 DNA: TGTGCCACGGGAGAAGGACTCACTTACACCGGGGAGCTGTTTTTT; CDR3 protein: CATGEGLTYTGELFF
V gene: TRBV2; J gene: TRBJ2-5; clone size: .; D gene: .; CDR3 DNA: TGTGCCAGCAGTGAAAGGGGCGAGCCAGAGACCCAGTACTTC; CDR3 protein: CASSERGEPETQYF
V gene: TRBV3-1/TRBV3-2; J gene: TRBJ1-4; clone size: .; D gene: .; CDR3 DNA: TGTGCCAGCAGCCCGTTTTCGGGGGTTGGAAAACTGTTTTTT; CDR3 protein: CASSPFSGVGKLFF
V gene: TRBV28; J gene: TRBJ1-4; clone size: .; D gene: TRBD1; CDR3 DNA: TGTGCCAGCAGTACAGGGGACGCAACTAATGAAAAACTGTTTTTT; CDR3 protein: CASSTGDATNEKLFF
V gene: TRBV10-3; J gene: TRBJ2-3; clone size: .; D gene: .; CDR3 DNA: TGTGCCATCAGTGCCCGGGGGCGGGGGAACACAGATACGCAGTATTTT; CDR3 protein: CAISARGRGNTDTQYF
V gene: TRBV6-5; J gene: TRBJ2-1; clone size: .; D gene: TRBD2; CDR3 DNA: TGTGCCAGCAGTTCACGACTAGCGGGAGGGCCGGATGAGCAGTTCTTC; CDR3 protein: CASSSRLAGGPDEQFF
V gene: TRBV20-1; J gene: TRBJ2-7; clone size: once; D gene: .; CDR3 DNA: TGCAGTGCGGGAGGCGGTCTCGAGCAGTACTTC; CDR3 protein: CSAGGGLEQYF
V gene: TRBV7-2; J gene: TRBJ1-2; clone size: .; D gene: .; CDR3 DNA: TGTGCCAGCAGCCCTACTCCTCCGGACACTAACTATGGCTACACCTTC; CDR3 protein: CASSPTPPDTNYGYTF
V gene: TRBV10-3; J gene: TRBJ2-1; clone size: .; D gene: TRBD2; CDR3 DNA: TGTGCCATCAGTCCCTCGGGGGGTGAGCAGTTCTTC; CDR3 protein: CAISPSGGEQFF
V gene: TRBV6-5; J gene: TRBJ2-3; clone size: .; D gene: .; CDR3 DNA: TGTGCCAGCAGCTCAAGGGGGCGGGGAGTGGATACGCAGTATTTT; CDR3 protein: CASSSRGRGVDTQYF
V gene: TRBV7-9; J gene: TRBJ2-1; clone size: few; D gene: .; CDR3 DNA: TGTGCCAGCAGCTTAGGGCCCGGGACTTTCCTCTACAATGAGCAGTTCTTC; CDR3 protein: CASSLGPGTFLYNEQFF
V gene: TRBV3-1/TRBV3-2; J gene: TRBJ2-1; clone size: few; D gene: TRBD2; CDR3 DNA: TGTGCCAGCAGCCATACTTCGGGGGGAGAGCAGTTCTTC; CDR3 protein: CASSHTSGGEQFF
V gene: TRBV7-8; J gene: TRBJ1-1; clone size: .; D gene: .; CDR3 DNA: TGTGCCAGCAGCTTAGTAGGGGGGGGAAACACTGAAGCTTTCTTT; CDR3 protein: CASSLVGGGNTEAFF